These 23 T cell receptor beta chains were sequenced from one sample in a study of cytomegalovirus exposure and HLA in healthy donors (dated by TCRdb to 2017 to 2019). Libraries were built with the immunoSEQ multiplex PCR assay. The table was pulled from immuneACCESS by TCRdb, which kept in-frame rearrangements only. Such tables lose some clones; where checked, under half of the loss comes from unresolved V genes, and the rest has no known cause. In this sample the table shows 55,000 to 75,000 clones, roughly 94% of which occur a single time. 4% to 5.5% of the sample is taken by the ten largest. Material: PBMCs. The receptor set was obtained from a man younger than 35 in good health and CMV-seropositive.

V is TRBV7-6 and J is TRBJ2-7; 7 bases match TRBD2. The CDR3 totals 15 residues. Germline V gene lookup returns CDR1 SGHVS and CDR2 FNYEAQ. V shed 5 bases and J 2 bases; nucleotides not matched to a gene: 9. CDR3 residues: CASSLLRERTYEQYF. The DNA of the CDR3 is TGTGCCAGCAGCCTCTTGCGGGAGAGAACCTACGAGCAGTACTTC.

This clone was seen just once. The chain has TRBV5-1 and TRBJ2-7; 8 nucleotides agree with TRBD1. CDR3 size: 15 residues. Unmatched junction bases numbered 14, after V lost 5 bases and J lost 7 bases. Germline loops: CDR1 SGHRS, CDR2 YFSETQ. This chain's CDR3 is CASRVRGQATKEQYF. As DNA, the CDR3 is TGCGCCAGCAGGGTGCGGGGACAGGCCACTAAGGAGCAGTACTTC.

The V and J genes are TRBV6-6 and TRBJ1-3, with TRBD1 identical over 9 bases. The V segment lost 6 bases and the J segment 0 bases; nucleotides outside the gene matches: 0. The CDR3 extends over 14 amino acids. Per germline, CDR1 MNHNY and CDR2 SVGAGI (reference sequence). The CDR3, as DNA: TGTGCCAGCAGGACAGGGGGCTCTGGAAACACCATATATTTT. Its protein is CASRTGGSGNTIYF.

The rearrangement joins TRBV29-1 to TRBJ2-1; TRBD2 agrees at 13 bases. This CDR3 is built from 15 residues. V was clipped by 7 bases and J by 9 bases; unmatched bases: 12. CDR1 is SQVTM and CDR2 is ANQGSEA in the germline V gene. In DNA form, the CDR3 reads TGCAGCGCCTCGTTGACTAGCGGGAGGAGAGGTGAGCAGTTCTTC. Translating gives CSASLTSGRRGEQFF.

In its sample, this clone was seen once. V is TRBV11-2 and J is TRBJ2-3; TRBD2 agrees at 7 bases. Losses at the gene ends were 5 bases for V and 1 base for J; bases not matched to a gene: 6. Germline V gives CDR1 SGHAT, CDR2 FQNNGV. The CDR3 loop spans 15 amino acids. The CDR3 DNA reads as TGTGCCAGCAGCCCACTAGCGAGCGGCACAGATACGCAGTATTTT. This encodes CASSPLASGTDTQYF.

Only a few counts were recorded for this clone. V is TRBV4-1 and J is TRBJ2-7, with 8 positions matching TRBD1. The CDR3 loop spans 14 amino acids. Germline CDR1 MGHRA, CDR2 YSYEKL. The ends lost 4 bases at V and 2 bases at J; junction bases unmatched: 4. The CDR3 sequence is CASSLWTGTYEQYF. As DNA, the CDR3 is TGCGCCAGCAGCCTCTGGACAGGGACCTACGAGCAGTACTTC.

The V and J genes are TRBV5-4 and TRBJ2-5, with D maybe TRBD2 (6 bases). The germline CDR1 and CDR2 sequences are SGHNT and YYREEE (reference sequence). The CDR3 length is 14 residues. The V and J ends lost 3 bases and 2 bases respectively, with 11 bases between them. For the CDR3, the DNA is TGTGCCAGCAGCTCTGGCGGGGCACAAGAGACCCAGTACTTC. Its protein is CASSSGGAQETQYF.

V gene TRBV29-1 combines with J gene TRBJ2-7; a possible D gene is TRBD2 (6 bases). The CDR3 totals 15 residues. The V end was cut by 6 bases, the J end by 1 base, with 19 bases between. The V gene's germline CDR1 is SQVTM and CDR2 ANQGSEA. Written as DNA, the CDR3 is TGCAGCGTCTTCCGCCGGGAGAGGATGTCCTACGAGCAGTACTTC. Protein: CSVFRRERMSYEQYF.

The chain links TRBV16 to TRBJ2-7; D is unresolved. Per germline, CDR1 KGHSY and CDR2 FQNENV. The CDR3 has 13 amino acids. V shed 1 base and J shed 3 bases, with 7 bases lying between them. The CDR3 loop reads CASSQYQYYEQYF. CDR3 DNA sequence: TGTGCCAGCAGCCAATATCAGTACTACGAGCAGTACTTC.

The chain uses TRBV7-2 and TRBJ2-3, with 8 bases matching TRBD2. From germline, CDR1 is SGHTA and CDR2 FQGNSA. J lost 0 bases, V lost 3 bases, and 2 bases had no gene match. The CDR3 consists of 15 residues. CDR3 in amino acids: CASSFSGMSTDTQYF. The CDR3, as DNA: TGTGCCAGCAGCTTTAGCGGGATGAGCACAGATACGCAGTATTTT.

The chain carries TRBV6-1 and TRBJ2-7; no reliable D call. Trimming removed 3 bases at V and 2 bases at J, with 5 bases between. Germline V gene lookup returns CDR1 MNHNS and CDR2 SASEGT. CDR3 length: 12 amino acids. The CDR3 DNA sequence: TGTGCCAGCAGTGACAGTCCCTACGAGCAGTACTTC. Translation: CASSDSPYEQYF.

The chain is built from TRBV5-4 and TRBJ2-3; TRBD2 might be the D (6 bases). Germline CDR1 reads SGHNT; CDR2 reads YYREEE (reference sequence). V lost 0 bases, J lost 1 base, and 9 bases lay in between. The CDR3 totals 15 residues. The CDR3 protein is CASSLGLDRTDTQYF. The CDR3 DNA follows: TGTGCCAGCAGCTTGGGACTAGACCGCACAGATACGCAGTATTTT.

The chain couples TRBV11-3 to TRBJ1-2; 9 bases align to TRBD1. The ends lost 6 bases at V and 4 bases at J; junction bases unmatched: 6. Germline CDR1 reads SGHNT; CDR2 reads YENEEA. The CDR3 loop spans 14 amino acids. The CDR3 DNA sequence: TGTGCCAGCAGGGAGGGGACAGGGCGCTATGGCTACACCTTC. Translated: CASREGTGRYGYTF.

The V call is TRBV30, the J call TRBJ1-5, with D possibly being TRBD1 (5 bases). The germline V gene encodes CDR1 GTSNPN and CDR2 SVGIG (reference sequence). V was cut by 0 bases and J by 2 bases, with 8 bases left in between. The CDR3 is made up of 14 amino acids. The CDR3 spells CAWSVPRGNQPQHF. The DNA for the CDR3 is TGTGCCTGGAGTGTACCCAGGGGCAATCAGCCCCAGCATTTT.

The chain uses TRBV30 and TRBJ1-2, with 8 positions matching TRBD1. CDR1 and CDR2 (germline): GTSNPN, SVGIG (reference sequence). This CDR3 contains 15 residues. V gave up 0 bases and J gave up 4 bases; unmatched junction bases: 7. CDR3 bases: TGTGCCTGGAGTGTAAGGCAGGGGGCCCCCTATGGCTACACCTTC. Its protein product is CAWSVRQGAPYGYTF.

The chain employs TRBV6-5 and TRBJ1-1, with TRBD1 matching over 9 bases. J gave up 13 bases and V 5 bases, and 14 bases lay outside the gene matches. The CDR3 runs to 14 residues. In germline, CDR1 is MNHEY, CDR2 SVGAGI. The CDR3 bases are TGTGCCAGCAGTCCACTACAGGGGGCCAATCTAGATTTCTTT. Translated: CASSPLQGANLDFF.

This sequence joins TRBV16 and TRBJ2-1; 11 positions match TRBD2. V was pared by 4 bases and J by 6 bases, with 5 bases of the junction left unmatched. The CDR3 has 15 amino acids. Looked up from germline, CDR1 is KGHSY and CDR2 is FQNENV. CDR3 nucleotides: TGTGCCAGCAGCCCCACTAGCGGGAGTGCCAATGAGCAGTTCTTC. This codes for CASSPTSGSANEQFF.

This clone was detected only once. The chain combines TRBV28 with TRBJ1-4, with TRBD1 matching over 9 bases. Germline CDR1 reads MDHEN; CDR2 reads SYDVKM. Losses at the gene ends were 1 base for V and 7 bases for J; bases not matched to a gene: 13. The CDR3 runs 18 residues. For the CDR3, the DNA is TGTGCCAGCAGTTTATCGCCCGGGACAGGGATCGTCGGTGAAAAACTGTTTTTT. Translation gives CASSLSPGTGIVGEKLFF.

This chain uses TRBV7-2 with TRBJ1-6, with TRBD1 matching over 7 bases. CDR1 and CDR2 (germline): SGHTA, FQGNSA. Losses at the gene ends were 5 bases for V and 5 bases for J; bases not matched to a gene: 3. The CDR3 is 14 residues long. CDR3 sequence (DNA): TGTGCCAGCAGCCTCGGGACAGATAATTCACCCCTCCACTTT. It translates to CASSLGTDNSPLHF. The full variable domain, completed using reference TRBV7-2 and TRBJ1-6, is GAGVSQSPSNKVTEKGKDVELRCDPISGHTALYWYRQSLGQGLEFLIYFQGNSAPDKSGLPSDRFSAERTGGSVSTLTIQRTQQEDSAVYLCASSLGTDNSPLHFGNGTRLTVT.

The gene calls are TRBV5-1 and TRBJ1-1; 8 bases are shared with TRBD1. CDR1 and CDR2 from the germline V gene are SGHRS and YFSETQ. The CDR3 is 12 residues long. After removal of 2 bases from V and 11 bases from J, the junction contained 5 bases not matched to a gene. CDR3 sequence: CASSFGQGAAFF. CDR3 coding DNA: TGCGCCAGCAGCTTCGGACAGGGTGCCGCTTTCTTT.

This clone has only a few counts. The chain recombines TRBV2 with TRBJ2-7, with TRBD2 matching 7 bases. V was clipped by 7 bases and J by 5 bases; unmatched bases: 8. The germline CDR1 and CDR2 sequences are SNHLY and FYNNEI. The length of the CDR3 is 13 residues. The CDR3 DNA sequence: TGTGCCAGCAAGGGGAGGGTTCTCAACGAGCAGTACTTC. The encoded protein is CASKGRVLNEQYF. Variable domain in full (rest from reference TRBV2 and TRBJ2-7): EPEVTQTPSHQVTQMGQEVILRCVPISNHLYFYWYRQILGQKVEFLVSFYNNEISEKSEIFDDQFSVERPDGSNFTLKIRSTKLEDSAMYFCASKGRVLNEQYFGPGTRLTVT.

CDR3 in DNA: TGTGCCAGCAGCTTAGTATTTAACACTGAAGCTTTCTTT. Its protein product is CASSLVFNTEAFF. The rearrangement links TRBV7-3 to TRBJ1-1; no clear D gene. The germline V gene has CDR1 SGHTA and CDR2 FQGTGA. V lost 2 bases, J lost 2 bases, and 6 bases lay in between. The CDR3 is 13 residues long. Supplemented by reference TRBV7-3 and TRBJ1-1, the full variable domain reads GAGVSQTPSNKVTEKGKYVELRCDPISGHTALYWYRQSLGQGPEFLIYFQGTGAADDSGLPNDRFFAVRPEGSVSTLKIQRTERGDSAVYLCASSLVFNTEAFFGQGTRLTVV.

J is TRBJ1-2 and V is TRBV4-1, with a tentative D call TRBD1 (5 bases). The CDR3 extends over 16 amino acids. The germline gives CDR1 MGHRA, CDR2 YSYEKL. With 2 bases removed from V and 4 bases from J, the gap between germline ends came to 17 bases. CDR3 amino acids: CASSQSAGLISYGYTF. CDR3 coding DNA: TGCGCCAGCAGCCAATCGGCAGGGCTAATAAGCTATGGCTACACCTTC.